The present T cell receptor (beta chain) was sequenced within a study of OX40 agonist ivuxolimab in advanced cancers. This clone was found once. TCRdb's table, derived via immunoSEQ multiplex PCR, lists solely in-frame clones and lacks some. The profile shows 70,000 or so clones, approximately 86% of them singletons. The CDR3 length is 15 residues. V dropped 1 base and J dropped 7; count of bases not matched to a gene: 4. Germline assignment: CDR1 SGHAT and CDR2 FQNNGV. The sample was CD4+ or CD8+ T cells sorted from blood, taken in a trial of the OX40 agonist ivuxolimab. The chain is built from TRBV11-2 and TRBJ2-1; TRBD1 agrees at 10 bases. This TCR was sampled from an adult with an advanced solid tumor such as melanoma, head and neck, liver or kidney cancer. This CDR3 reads CASSLAAGQGNEQFF. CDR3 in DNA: TGTGCCAGCAGCTTAGCCGCGGGACAGGGGAATGAGCAGTTCTTC.